This TCR beta chain was found in a study of identical twins. As concerns this clonotype: Its antigen is still unknown.

Overall study results and limits: Fewer insertions were carried by abundant cord blood beta clonotypes, but none was seen in memory repertoires. The models systematically underestimated how much out-of-frame TCR alpha was shared in monozygotic twins.

TCRdb itself ran the 5' RACE reads through MiXCR, one entry per CDR3 protein. The sample records over 500,000 distinct CDR3 sequences, less than 25% being singletons. The J segment lost 3 bases and the V segment lost 5 bases, leaving 6 bases of the junction unmatched. The germline CDR1 and CDR2 sequences are SGHTA and FQGNSA. This CDR3 is built from 14 residues. This sample also belongs to another study, concerning T cells expressing NK-cell markers. That work contributes: The study sequenced eight donors, seven HCMV-seropositive and one seronegative.

The chain uses TRBV7-2 and TRBJ2-7, with TRBD1 matching over 8 bases. Sample: CD4+ T cells sorted from blood. This TCR was sampled from a woman aged 18 to 35 in good health. CDR3 in amino acids: CASSPDRAIYEQYF. CDR3 nucleotide sequence: TGTGCCAGCAGCCCGGACAGGGCTATCTACGAGCAGTACTTC.